These T cell receptor beta chains were read from a single sample in a study of blood T cell repertoires in COVID-19. TCRdb's copy holds only in-frame clones and misses some; the assay was immunoSEQ multiplex PCR. The data contain roughly 40,000 clones, under 85% of them singletons. Sequenced material: peripheral blood. The receptors stem from a woman older than 75 with acute or convalescent COVID-19. Both conserved end residues are part of each CDR3. The D gene is left open where the match is weak. The listing skips clone size in some rows; elsewhere it reads once, few, many or a size class.

cdr3_aa	cdr3_nt	clone_size	v_call	d_call	j_call
CASSLGTSGVEQYF	TGCGCCAGCAGCTTGGGGACTAGCGGGGTCGAGCAGTACTTC	.	TRBV5-1	TRBD2	TRBJ2-7
CASSLGVNEQFF	TGTGCCAGCAGCTTAGGAGTAAATGAGCAGTTCTTC	.	TRBV11-1	.	TRBJ2-1
CASSPPLAGVETQYF	TGTGCCAGCAGTCCACCACTAGCGGGAGTCGAGACCCAGTACTTC	.	TRBV7-9	TRBD2	TRBJ2-5
CSARLNTEAFF	TGCAGTGCTAGATTAAACACTGAAGCTTTCTTT	.	TRBV20-1	.	TRBJ1-1
CSARAGQETQYF	TGCAGCGCCCGGGCAGGGCAAGAGACCCAGTACTTC	.	TRBV29-1	.	TRBJ2-5
CASSLELGGHNEQFF	TGTGCTAGCAGCTTGGAACTGGGGGGGCACAATGAGCAGTTCTTC	.	TRBV7-7	.	TRBJ2-1
CASTQVAGGAYEQYF	TGTGCCAGCACCCAAGTAGCGGGAGGGGCCTACGAGCAGTACTTC	.	TRBV6-5	TRBD2	TRBJ2-7
CASSPGGGTLTGELFF	TGTGCCAGCAGCCCCGGAGGCGGAACTCTAACCGGGGAGCTGTTTTTT	.	TRBV9	.	TRBJ2-2
CASSKGTSGRAREETQYF	TGTGCCAGTAGTAAAGGGACTAGCGGGAGGGCGAGGGAAGAGACCCAGTACTTC	.	TRBV19	TRBD2	TRBJ2-5
CASSKGILSYEQYF	TGTGCCAGCAGCAAGGGGATCCTCTCCTACGAGCAGTACTTC	few	TRBV7-9	.	TRBJ2-7
CASSGTGGQELFF	TGTGCCAGCAGTGGGACAGGGGGTCAGGAGCTGTTTTTT	few	TRBV12-3/TRBV12-4	TRBD1	TRBJ2-2
CASSGGRVQETF	TGTGCCAGCAGCGGAGGTAGGGTTCAGGAGACCTTC	.	TRBV6-5	.	TRBJ1-2
CAIRDREPGELFF	TGTGCCATCAGGGACAGGGAACCCGGGGAGCTGTTTTTT	once	TRBV10-3	TRBD1	TRBJ2-2
CACYLQGGEQFF	TGTGCCTGCTACCTTCAAGGGGGTGAGCAGTTCTTC	.	TRBV30	.	TRBJ2-1
CASSLGTSGTGEQYF	TGTGCCAGCAGCTTAGGTACTAGCGGGACGGGCGAGCAGTACTTC	.	TRBV7-6	TRBD2	TRBJ2-7
CASSPQEGYTF	TGTGCCAGCAGCCCACAGGAAGGCTACACCTTC	.	TRBV7-2	.	TRBJ1-2
CASRRTGGPNEQYF	TGTGCCAGCAGAAGGACAGGGGGCCCCAACGAGCAGTACTTC	.	TRBV5-6	TRBD1	TRBJ2-7
CASSYQGEAFF	TGTGCCAGCAGTTACCAGGGTGAAGCTTTCTTT	.	TRBV6-5	.	TRBJ1-1
CASSLSGTGSYGYTF	TGTGCCAGCAGTTTATCCGGGACAGGGAGCTATGGCTACACCTTC	.	TRBV28	TRBD1	TRBJ1-2
CASSLFWRAGYNNEQFF	TGTGCCAGCAGCTTATTTTGGCGTGCGGGGTACAACAATGAGCAGTTCTTC	.	TRBV7-8	.	TRBJ2-1
CASSLRVSGNNNEQFF	TGCGCCAGCAGCTTGAGGGTCTCGGGGAACAACAATGAGCAGTTCTTC	.	TRBV5-1	.	TRBJ2-1
CATSSSQGAISPLHF	TGTGCCACCAGCAGCTCCCAGGGGGCGATTTCACCCCTCCACTTT	.	TRBV15	TRBD1	TRBJ1-6
CASRGTATEAFF	TGCGCCAGCAGAGGGACAGCCACTGAAGCTTTCTTT	.	TRBV10-2	TRBD1	TRBJ1-1
CASSPGTSRIKTGELFF	TGTGCCAGTAGTCCCGGGACTTCCCGTATTAAGACCGGGGAGCTGTTTTTT	.	TRBV19	.	TRBJ2-2
CSVENRGDYGYTF	TGCAGCGTGGAAAACAGGGGGGACTATGGCTACACCTTC	.	TRBV29-1	TRBD1	TRBJ1-2
CASSPDRVRLSSYNEQFF	TGTGCCAGCAGCCCCGACAGGGTCCGATTAAGCTCCTACAATGAGCAGTTCTTC	once	TRBV9	TRBD1	TRBJ2-1
CASSPGLPGSYEQYF	TGCGCCAGCAGCCCCGGACTACCCGGCTCCTACGAGCAGTACTTC	.	TRBV5-1	.	TRBJ2-7
CASSVGGRNTEAFF	TGTGCCAGCAGCGTAGGAGGGCGGAACACTGAAGCTTTCTTT	.	TRBV9	.	TRBJ1-1
CASSLAAGINEQFF	TGTGCCAGCAGCTTAGCGGCAGGGATAAATGAGCAGTTCTTC	.	TRBV7-2	.	TRBJ2-1
CASSLRDTDTQYF	TGTGCCAGCAGCTTACGAGACACAGATACGCAGTATTTT	.	TRBV11-2	.	TRBJ2-3
CASRRQENTEAFF	TGTGCCAGCAGGCGCCAGGAGAACACTGAAGCTTTCTTT	few	TRBV12-3/TRBV12-4	.	TRBJ1-1
CASRPGQGKGYGYTF	TGTGCCAGCAGACCTGGACAGGGTAAAGGGTATGGCTACACCTTC	.	TRBV5-6	TRBD1	TRBJ1-2
CASSLYNEQFF	TGTGCCAGCAGCCTGTACAATGAGCAGTTCTTC	.	TRBV9	.	TRBJ2-1
CASSAGVSGTGFSPLHF	TGCGCCAGCAGCGCGGGGGTCTCCGGGACAGGTTTTTCACCCCTCCACTTT	few	TRBV5-1	TRBD1	TRBJ1-6
CASSPSGGLGTDTQYF	TGTGCCAGCAGCCCCAGTGGGGGGTTGGGGACAGATACGCAGTATTTT	.	TRBV5-4	.	TRBJ2-3
CASSPPPVNEQFF	TGTGCCAGCTCACCCCCGCCAGTCAATGAGCAGTTCTTC	.	TRBV18	.	TRBJ2-1
CASSQQGPEQYF	TGTGCCAGCAGCCAACAGGGCCCCGAGCAGTACTTC	.	TRBV3-1/TRBV3-2	.	TRBJ2-7
CASSSGVNTEAFF	TGTGCCAGCAGCTCCGGGGTGAACACTGAAGCTTTCTTT	.	TRBV9	.	TRBJ1-1
CASSRGGTEAFF	TGTGCCAGTAGTCGGGGTGGCACTGAAGCTTTCTTT	.	TRBV19	.	TRBJ1-1
CASGSRLAETQYF	TGTGCCAGCGGTAGCCGTCTCGCGGAGACCCAGTACTTC	.	TRBV19	.	TRBJ2-5